Listed here are 26 T cell receptor beta chains from one sample, sequenced in a study of T cells in Graves' hyperthyroidism and ophthalmopathy (dated by TCRdb to between 2018 and 2021). The library was built by means of multiplex PCR. Sequencer: Illumina HiSeq 2000. TCR beta CDR3 regions were amplified from RNA transcripts. The TCR CDR3 was subjected to a first round of RT-PCR using the HTBI primer set and the Qiagen OneStep RT-PCR kit. TCRdb reprocessed the public reads (quality trimming at Q25 with fastp, clone calling with MiXCR) and kept in-frame beta chains. Rows are unified per CDR3 protein, each entry keeping the most common DNA and genes. For this sample the table gives around 620,000 distinct CDR3 sequences, of which about 43% were detected only once. 15% to 20% of the sample rests with the top ten. The sample consisted of peripheral blood or thyroid tissue (not recorded which). All receptors come from an adult woman with Graves' disease, either hyperthyroidism or ophthalmopathy (not recorded which).

The V call is TRBV7-9, the J call TRBJ2-1; 8 nucleotides match TRBD1. Trimming removed 5 bases from V and 0 bases from J; junction bases left unmatched: 3. CDR1 and CDR2 from the germline V gene are SEHNR and FQNEAQ (reference sequence). The CDR3 covers 15 residues. The CDR3 sequence is CASSAGTGSYNEQFF. CDR3 coding DNA: TGTGCCAGCAGCGCCGGGACAGGCTCCTACAATGAGCAGTTCTTC.

Comment on this clonotype: One end of the junction does not line up with germline, which may come from a read error. The V gene is TRBV6-6, the J gene TRBJ1-3, with no clear D. Per germline, CDR1 MNHNY and CDR2 SVGAGI (reference sequence). The CDR3 has 12 amino acids. The CDR3 sequence: CASTKAGNTIYF. The CDR3 DNA reads TGTGCCAGCACCAAAGCTGGGAACACCATATATTTT.

This clonotype showed up many times. V is TRBV7-9 and J is TRBJ1-4; D possibly corresponds to TRBD1 (5 bases). This CDR3 is 16 amino acids long. Trimming left V 5 bases short and J 7 bases short, with 20 bases between. In germline, CDR1 is SEHNR, CDR2 FQNEAQ (reference sequence). The CDR3 region is CASSPGEAGRGEKLFF. The DNA for the CDR3 is TGTGCCAGCAGCCCCGGAGAAGCCGGAAGGGGTGAAAAACTGTTTTTT.

The chain recombines TRBV20-1 with TRBJ1-6; 9 nucleotides line up with TRBD1. This CDR3 is 15 amino acids long. Germline-derived CDR1 and CDR2 are DFQATT and SNEGSKA (reference sequence). The junction had 10 bases not matched to a gene; V was cut back by 3 bases and J by 10 bases. DNA for the CDR3: TGCAGTGCTAGGCCGGGACAGGGTGAATGGTCACCCCTCCACTTT. It translates to CSARPGQGEWSPLHF.

The J gene is TRBJ1-5, the V gene TRBV15; D is unclear. This CDR3 has 14 residues. The V end lost 0 bases, the J end lost 7 bases, and 10 bases lay between the germline ends. Germline CDR1 is LNHNV and CDR2 is YYDKDF (reference sequence). The CDR3 region is CATSRDATGQPQHF. CDR3 sequence (DNA): TGTGCCACCAGCAGAGATGCTACGGGACAGCCCCAGCATTTT.

The gene calls are TRBV2 and TRBJ2-5, with D unresolved. Per germline, CDR1 SNHLY and CDR2 FYNNEI. The CDR3 length is 13 residues. V was clipped by 3 bases and J by 9 bases, with 14 bases between them. In DNA, the CDR3 is TGTGCCAGCAGTGATTACACCATGGAGCCCCAGTACTTC. Translation gives CASSDYTMEPQYF.

This clonotype was detected a few times. The chain has TRBV12-3 or TRBV12-4 and TRBJ1-6; the D gene is possibly TRBD1 (5 bases). Trimming took 3 bases from V and 10 from J, leaving 13 bases between them. The length of the CDR3 is 14 residues. The CDR3 protein is CASSFTGPRSPLHF. CDR3 in DNA: TGTGCCAGCAGTTTTACAGGTCCTAGGTCACCCCTCCACTTT.

This chain uses TRBV2 with TRBJ2-7; D might be TRBD1 or TRBD2, each matching 6 bases. V lost 6 bases and J 2 bases, leaving 14 bases between the germline ends. The CDR3 consists of 14 residues. In germline, CDR1 is SNHLY, CDR2 FYNNEI. The CDR3 loop is CASSHGRGPYEQYF. CDR3 coding DNA: TGTGCCAGCAGCCACGGCCGGGGGCCCTACGAGCAGTACTTC.

This clonotype was recorded many times. The chain couples TRBV5-8 to TRBJ1-4, with TRBD1 matching over 8 bases. V lost 1 base and J lost 2; bases outside the gene matches: 10. The germline CDR1 and CDR2 sequences are SGHTS and YDEGEE. The CDR3 is 18 residues long. This CDR3 is CASSLFGQGITTNEKLFF. The CDR3 nucleotides are TGTGCCAGCAGCTTGTTTGGACAGGGTATTACGACTAATGAAAAACTGTTTTTT. The variable domain in full, with the rest retrieved from reference TRBV5-8 and TRBJ1-4, is EAGVTQSPTHLIKTRGQQATLRCSPISGHTSVYWYQQALGLGLQFLLWYDEGEERNRGNFPPRFSGRQFPNYSSELNVNALELEDSALYLCASSLFGQGITTNEKLFFGSGTQLSVL.

This clonotype has at least ten counts. The J gene is TRBJ2-5, the V gene TRBV28, with no clear D. This CDR3 comprises 13 residues. V was trimmed by 7 bases and J by 0 bases, leaving 9 bases between them. Germline values: CDR1 MDHEN, CDR2 SYDVKM. The CDR3 nucleotides are TGTGCCAGCACCCCGGCGGACCAAGAGACCCAGTACTTC. The encoded protein is CASTPADQETQYF.

This clonotype was recorded at least ten times. DNA of the CDR3: TGTGCCAGCAGCCCCACCCGGGCAGGGGAAGAGACCCAGTACTTC. This gives the protein CASSPTRAGEETQYF. The gene calls are TRBV28 and TRBJ2-5; TRBD1 is a possible D gene (6 bases). In germline, CDR1 is MDHEN, CDR2 SYDVKM. The V end was cut by 6 bases, the J end by 3 bases, with 17 bases between. The CDR3 length is 15 residues.

Concerning this clonotype: Compared with germline, one end of the junction differs, possibly owing to a read error. The chain links TRBV4-1 to TRBJ1-2; TRBD1 matches at 8 bases. There are 14 residues in the CDR3. Per the germline V gene, CDR1 is MGHRA and CDR2 is YSYEKL. The chain's CDR3 is CASSPWTGHYGYTF. CDR3 sequence (DNA): TGTGCCAGCAGCCCCTGGACAGGGCACTATGGCTACACCTTC.

This clonotype was detected many times. The V call is TRBV7-9, the J call TRBJ2-7; TRBD2 matches at 11 bases. Unmatched junction bases numbered 5, after V lost 5 bases and J lost 2 bases. CDR1 and CDR2 (germline): SEHNR, FQNEAQ (reference sequence). The CDR3 is 15 residues long. The CDR3 nucleotides read TGTGCCAGCAGCCCCGGGACTAGCGGTACCTACGAGCAGTACTTC. It is translated as CASSPGTSGTYEQYF.

In its sample, this clonotype was seen many times. V and J are TRBV6-6 and TRBJ1-6; 9 bases match TRBD1. CDR1 MNHNY and CDR2 SVGAGI come from the germline V gene (reference sequence). The trim removed 6 bases at V and 9 bases at J, leaving 9 bases unmatched. The CDR3 is 15 amino acids. The CDR3 is CASSTRGTGFSPLHF. In DNA, the CDR3 is TGTGCCAGCAGCACAAGGGGGACAGGGTTTTCACCCCTCCACTTT.

As for this clonotype: The CDR3 carries no conserved terminal phenylalanine or tryptophan, so it likely arises from a read error. It is unclear where the CDR3 begins or ends on the DNA, so no DNA is shown, and the CDR3 is as TCRdb lists it. This sequence joins TRBV7-8 and TRBJ2-5; the table gives TRBD1 as D, unverified against the DNA. The germline gives CDR1 SGHVS, CDR2 FQNEAQ. Counting both end residues, the CDR3 totals 15 amino acids. The CDR3 spells CASTLPGTSGYTFGS.

Regarding this clonotype: A much larger clone lies one base from this, so it may be a read error. The chain links TRBV4-2 to TRBJ2-7, with D unclear. In germline, CDR1 is LGHNA, CDR2 YNFKEQ. This CDR3 region has 16 residues. The CDR3 DNA follows: TGTGCCAGCAGCCCTCTCGGTGCTGGGCAACTTTACGGGCAGTACTTC. Translated: CASSPLGAGQLYGQYF.

This clonotype was seen repeatedly, ten times or more. The DNA of the CDR3 is TGCGCCAGCAGCTCATCGTGGGCGGGCACTTACGAGCAGTACTTC. Amino acid sequence: CASSSSWAGTYEQYF. The gene calls are TRBV4-1 and TRBJ2-7, with a possible D match to TRBD2 (5 bases). The CDR3 length is 15 residues. V shed 5 bases and J shed 4 bases, with 18 bases lying between them. Germline CDR1 and CDR2: MGHRA and YSYEKL.

There are a few counts of this clonotype. The chain uses TRBV29-1 and TRBJ1-1; a possible D gene is TRBD1 (6 bases). CDR1 and CDR2 from the germline V gene are SQVTM and ANQGSEA. The CDR3 is 15 residues long. V lost 4 bases, J lost 0 bases, and 15 bases lay in between. The CDR3, as DNA: TGCAGCGTTGTGGGTAGACAGGCTATGAACACTGAAGCTTTCTTT. Translating it yields CSVVGRQAMNTEAFF. The full variable domain, completed using reference TRBV29-1 and TRBJ1-1, is SAVISQKPSRDICQRGTSLTIQCQVDSQVTMMFWYRQQPGQSLTLIATANQGSEATYESGFVIDKFPISRPNLTFSTLTVSNMSPEDSSIYLCSVVGRQAMNTEAFFGQGTRLTVV.

Concerning this clonotype itself: A read error is possible here, since a much larger clone lies one base away. The CDR3 here is CASSQDNHRYYEQCF. CDR3 DNA: TGTGCCAGCAGCCAAGATAACCACAGGTACTACGAGCAGTGCTTC. J is TRBJ2-7 and V is TRBV7-9, with D possibly matching TRBD1 (5 bases). Germline assignment: CDR1 SEHNR and CDR2 FQNEAQ (reference sequence). The CDR3 runs 15 residues.

The J gene is TRBJ1-4, the V gene TRBV10-3; D is ambiguous. Between the trimmed V and J ends, which lost 0 bases and 6 bases, there was a span of 8 bases. The CDR3 is 14 residues long. The V gene's germline CDR1 is ENHRY and CDR2 SYGVKD. CDR3 DNA: TGTGCCATCAGTGAGTCATGGGTAGATGAAAAACTGTTTTTT. Its translation is CAISESWVDEKLFF.

CDR3 nucleotide sequence: TGTGCCAGCAGAGGGGGACAGGTTGGAGCTTTCTTT. Translating it yields CASRGGQVGAFF. This rearrangement joins TRBV7-6 to TRBJ1-1; 8 bases are a match to TRBD1. From germline, CDR1 is SGHVS and CDR2 FNYEAQ. The CDR3 contains 12 residues. The trim removed 6 bases at V and 10 bases at J, leaving 7 bases unmatched.

This clonotype was counted at least ten times. The genes are TRBV6-6 and TRBJ2-1; possible D gene TRBD2, 5 bases. The germline gives CDR1 MNHNY, CDR2 SVGAGI (reference sequence). V was cut by 7 bases and J by 2 bases, with 9 bases left in between. The CDR3 has 13 amino acids. CDR3 amino acids: CASTSGPYNEQFF. The CDR3 bases are TGTGCCAGCACAAGCGGACCCTACAATGAGCAGTTCTTC.

The chain recombines TRBV7-2 with TRBJ2-5, with D hard to call. The CDR3 length is 13 residues. Looked up from germline, CDR1 is SGHTA and CDR2 is FQGNSA. With 5 bases removed from V and 5 bases from J, the gap between germline ends came to 12 bases. The CDR3 DNA follows: TGTGCCAGCAGCCAAGAGGACCCCGAGACCCAGTACTTC. Translated, it gives CASSQEDPETQYF.

This rearrangement joins TRBV10-3 to TRBJ2-5; D is tentatively TRBD1 or TRBD2 (5 bases each). The CDR3 is made up of 16 amino acids. Between the trimmed V and J ends, which lost 8 bases and 5 bases, there was a span of 24 bases. Germline V lookup: CDR1 ENHRY, CDR2 SYGVKD. CDR3 protein: CAISKRGEGMMETQYF. Written as DNA, the CDR3 is TGTGCCATCTCCAAGCGAGGAGAGGGGATGATGGAGACCCAGTACTTC.

The rearrangement joins TRBV28 to TRBJ2-7; 9 nucleotides match TRBD2. This CDR3 spans 16 amino acids. Per the germline V gene, CDR1 is MDHEN and CDR2 is SYDVKM. With 2 bases clipped from V and 1 base from J, the junction kept 6 bases outside the gene matches. The CDR3 DNA reads TGTGCCAGCAGTTTACCGGCTAGCGGGAATTCCTACGAGCAGTACTTC. Protein: CASSLPASGNSYEQYF.

This clonotype was observed many times. The chain combines TRBV20-1 with TRBJ1-2, with a weak D call TRBD1 (6 bases). CDR1 DFQATT and CDR2 SNEGSKA come from the germline V gene (reference sequence). Between the trimmed V and J ends, which lost 5 bases and 8 bases, there was a span of 18 bases. The length of the CDR3 is 13 residues. The CDR3 sequence is CSAGVGGALGYTF. The CDR3 nucleotides are TGCAGTGCTGGGGTGGGGGGCGCCTTGGGCTACACCTTC.